What follows are 30 T cell receptor beta chains derived from one specimen sequenced in a study of T-cell memory formation after mild COVID-19. TCRdb ran MiXCR on the 5' RACE reads and lists one entry per CDR3 protein. The table records around 210,000 distinct CDR3 sequences, over 9.5% of them present only once. The sequenced sample was PBMCs or a T cell subset sorted from them (not recorded which). The receptors derive from a man between 18 and 35 years old who had mild COVID-19 (a few samples of this study predate the infection). Cell type and time point are not known.

This clonotype was seen a handful of times. This sequence joins TRBV7-2 and TRBJ2-5, with 8 nucleotides matching TRBD2. The CDR3 covers 15 residues. Germline lookup yields CDR1 SGHTA and CDR2 FQGNSA. Trimming took 3 bases from V and 4 from J; bases not matched to a gene: 7. The CDR3 nucleotides are TGTGCCAGCAGCTTTTCACCCGGGGGGGCAGAGACCCAGTACTTC. Protein product: CASSFSPGGAETQYF.

This clonotype was seen repeatedly, ten times or more. The V and J genes are TRBV5-1 and TRBJ1-6, with D unclear. This CDR3 has 15 residues. The germline V gene encodes CDR1 SGHRS and CDR2 YFSETQ. Trimming pared 2 bases from V and 2 bases from J, leaving 8 bases between. The CDR3 reads CASSFRRTYNSPLHF. In DNA form, the CDR3 reads TGCGCCAGCAGCTTTAGGAGAACCTATAATTCACCCCTCCACTTT.

The chain combines TRBV18 with TRBJ2-7, with 9 bases lining up with TRBD1. The CDR3 loop spans 14 amino acids. With 3 bases clipped from V and 9 bases from J, the junction kept 9 bases outside the gene matches. Germline lookup yields CDR1 KGHSH and CDR2 LQKENI. The CDR3 DNA is TGTGCCAGCTCACCCTGGACAGGGGAGGGGGTGCAGTACTTC. Protein product: CASSPWTGEGVQYF.

This chain connects TRBV29-1 to TRBJ2-3; 8 positions agree with TRBD2. Germline trimming cut 4 bases from V and 1 base from J; bases unmatched to any gene: 7. The germline gives CDR1 SQVTM, CDR2 ANQGSEA. This CDR3 is built from 15 residues. The CDR3 DNA reads as TGCAGCGTTGTTCCTAGCGGGCCGGGCACAGATACGCAGTATTTT. It codes for CSVVPSGPGTDTQYF.

The rearrangement uses TRBV28 and TRBJ1-6; TRBD1 matches at 10 bases. The CDR3 consists of 16 residues. Germline trimming cut 6 bases from V and 7 bases from J; bases unmatched to any gene: 9. Per the germline V gene, CDR1 is MDHEN and CDR2 is SYDVKM. CDR3 in DNA: TGTGCCAGCAGCGCTCCGGGACAGGGGACCAATTCACCCCTCCACTTT. Translated: CASSAPGQGTNSPLHF. Combining the CDR3 with reference TRBV28 and TRBJ1-6 gives the whole variable domain DVKVTQSSRYLVKRTGEKVFLECVQDMDHENMFWYRQDPGLGLRLIYFSYDVKMKEKGDIPEGYSVSREKKERFSLILESASTNQTSMYLCASSAPGQGTNSPLHFGNGTRLTVT.

This chain links TRBV5-6 with TRBJ2-7; TRBD1 aligns across 11 bases. Germline CDR1 reads SGHDT; CDR2 reads YYEEEE. The CDR3 has 15 residues. With V trimmed by 4 bases and J by 0 bases, 3 bases remained unmatched. The CDR3 region is CASSRGQGVSYEQYV. In nucleotides, the CDR3 is TGTGCCAGCAGCCGGGGACAGGGGGTCTCCTACGAGCAGTACGTC.

This clonotype was observed many times. This chain uses TRBV10-3 with TRBJ2-5; no definite D call. CDR3 size: 13 residues. Germline V gene data show CDR1 as ENHRY and CDR2 as SYGVKD. Trimming removed 4 bases from V and 0 bases from J, with 6 bases in between. The CDR3 sequence is CAISAWNQETQYF. CDR3 DNA: TGTGCCATCAGTGCTTGGAACCAAGAGACCCAGTACTTC.

This chain joins TRBV12-3 or TRBV12-4 and TRBJ1-2, with a weak D call TRBD1 (6 bases). V lost 5 bases to trimming and J lost 7 bases, with 17 bases between them. The CDR3 runs 14 residues. CDR3 region: CASSSYGGLSGYTF. CDR3 bases: TGTGCCAGCAGTAGCTATGGGGGCCTCTCTGGCTACACCTTC.

This clonotype has a single count. The genes are TRBV4-2 and TRBJ1-3; possibly TRBD1 for D (6 bases). The V and J ends lost 3 bases and 4 bases respectively, with 13 bases between them. CDR3 length: 15 amino acids. The germline CDR1 and CDR2 sequences are LGHNA and YNFKEQ. The CDR3 here is CASSQEAGAGNTIYF. The DNA of the CDR3 is TGTGCCAGCAGCCAGGAGGCAGGGGCAGGAAACACCATATATTTT.

In this sample, this clonotype turned up a few times. This chain connects TRBV19 to TRBJ2-7; 7 bases are shared with TRBD1. V lost 5 bases, J lost 2 bases, and 6 bases stayed unmatched. Germline lookup yields CDR1 LNHDA and CDR2 SQIVND (reference sequence). The CDR3 spans 14 residues. This CDR3 is CASSRTGAPYEQYF. For the CDR3, the DNA is TGTGCCAGTAGTCGAACAGGGGCTCCCTACGAGCAGTACTTC.

This clonotype was counted a few times. The CDR3 reads CASSLPRGGPPSYEQYF. CDR3 coding DNA: TGCGCCAGCAGCCTCCCGAGGGGGGGGCCGCCATCCTACGAGCAGTACTTC. This chain uses TRBV5-1 with TRBJ2-7, with D perhaps TRBD2 (7 bases). The CDR3 has 17 amino acids. With 4 bases removed from V and 1 base from J, the gap between germline ends came to 21 bases. CDR1 is SGHRS and CDR2 is YFSETQ in the germline V gene.

In its sample, this clonotype was seen a few times. The chain links TRBV20-1 to TRBJ2-7; no clear D gene. With 6 bases removed from V and 9 bases from J, the gap between germline ends came to 18 bases. The V gene's germline CDR1 is DFQATT and CDR2 SNEGSKA (reference sequence). The CDR3 contains 12 residues. In DNA, the CDR3 is TGCAGTGCCAGGAATGACGAAACCTTGCAGTACTTC. Translating gives CSARNDETLQYF.

This clonotype occurred a few times. The rearrangement joins TRBV7-2 to TRBJ2-4; D might be TRBD2 (5 bases). The CDR3 totals 15 residues. V lost 5 bases and J 1 base, leaving 12 bases between the germline ends. Looked up from germline, CDR1 is SGHTA and CDR2 is FQGNSA. Written as DNA, the CDR3 is TGTGCCAGCAGCCCCCTGGGAGCGGCCAAAAACATTCAGTACTTC. Residues: CASSPLGAAKNIQYF.

V usage is TRBV7-2 and J usage is TRBJ2-6; unclear D gene. Trimming pared 3 bases from V and 3 bases from J, leaving 3 bases between. The V gene's germline CDR1 is SGHTA and CDR2 FQGNSA. The length of the CDR3 is 13 residues. The CDR3 reads CASSFYGANVLTF. The CDR3 DNA sequence: TGTGCCAGCAGCTTTTATGGGGCCAACGTCCTGACTTTC. The whole variable domain, remainder taken from reference TRBV7-2 and TRBJ2-6, is GAGVSQSPSNKVTEKGKDVELRCDPISGHTALYWYRQSLGQGLEFLIYFQGNSAPDKSGLPSDRFSAERTGGSVSTLTIQRTQQEDSAVYLCASSFYGANVLTFGAGSRLTVL.

This clonotype was picked up a small number of times. The genes are TRBV5-5 and TRBJ1-1; D is uncertain. Germline CDR1 SGHKS, CDR2 YYEKEE (reference sequence). The CDR3 has 15 amino acids. Trimming took 4 bases from V and 3 from J, leaving 16 bases between them. CDR3 in amino acids: CASSTAAEGYTEAFF. In DNA form, the CDR3 reads TGTGCCAGCAGCACCGCGGCAGAGGGATACACTGAAGCTTTCTTT. The full variable domain, rest sourced from reference TRBV5-5 and TRBJ1-1, is DAGVTQSPTHLIKTRGQQVTLRCSPISGHKSVSWYQQVLGQGPQFIFQYYEKEERGRGNFPDRFSARQFPNYSSELNVNALLLGDSALYLCASSTAAEGYTEAFFGQGTRLTVV.

This chain's CDR3 is CASTSAVLPDTQYF. The CDR3 region has the DNA TGTGCCAGCACCTCAGCTGTCCTTCCAGATACGCAGTATTTT. The chain uses TRBV27 and TRBJ2-3; D unclear. V was cut by 7 bases and J by 4 bases, with 15 bases left in between. This CDR3 contains 14 residues. The germline CDR1 and CDR2 sequences are MNHEY and SMNVEV (reference sequence).

The chain combines TRBV6-1 with TRBJ2-6; D gene uncertain. CDR1 MNHNS and CDR2 SASEGT come from the germline V gene. V was shortened by 8 bases and J by 0 bases, with 11 bases between the two germline ends. The CDR3 has 15 residues. This CDR3 reads CASRPSHSGANVLTF. The DNA of the CDR3 is TGTGCCAGCCGCCCCTCTCACTCTGGGGCCAACGTCCTGACTTTC.

This clonotype turned up a few times. V and J are TRBV28 and TRBJ2-3; 9 bases map to TRBD1. The CDR3 consists of 16 residues. Germline V gene lookup returns CDR1 MDHEN and CDR2 SYDVKM. V dropped 4 bases and J dropped 2; count of bases not matched to a gene: 7. CDR3 region: CASSSAGTGNTDTQYF. The CDR3 DNA follows: TGTGCCAGCAGTTCCGCCGGGACAGGGAACACAGATACGCAGTATTTT.

This clonotype was picked up a small number of times. The chain links TRBV10-2 to TRBJ2-5; TRBD2 agrees at 7 bases. The germline CDR1 and CDR2 sequences are WSHSY and SAAADI. This CDR3 has 15 amino acids. J was trimmed by 1 base and V by 3 bases; bases with no gene match: 5. The CDR3 bases are TGCGCCAGCAGTGATCCAGCGGGGACCCAAGAGACCCAGTACTTC. Translation gives CASSDPAGTQETQYF.

This clonotype has more than one count but fewer than ten. The chain combines TRBV7-2 with TRBJ2-1, with 8 bases fitting TRBD2. The CDR3 loop spans 13 amino acids. Germline V gene sequence: CDR1 SGHTA, CDR2 FQGNSA. V lost 2 bases to trimming and J lost 12 bases; unmatched junction nucleotides: 6. The CDR3 sequence: CASSLTSGGVQFF. In nucleotides, the CDR3 is TGTGCCAGCAGCTTAACCAGCGGGGGCGTGCAGTTCTTC. Combining the CDR3 with reference TRBV7-2 and TRBJ2-1 gives the whole variable domain GAGVSQSPSNKVTEKGKDVELRCDPISGHTALYWYRQSLGQGLEFLIYFQGNSAPDKSGLPSDRFSAERTGGSVSTLTIQRTQQEDSAVYLCASSLTSGGVQFFGPGTRLTVL.

Only a few counts were recorded for this clonotype. The chain recombines TRBV7-2 with TRBJ2-3, with 11 bases fitting TRBD2. The germline V gene has CDR1 SGHTA and CDR2 FQGNSA. The CDR3 is 16 amino acids. V was clipped by 5 bases and J by 5 bases; unmatched bases: 9. CDR3 residues: CASSRAGTSGLDTQYF. The CDR3, as DNA: TGTGCCAGCAGCCGGGCAGGGACTAGCGGACTAGATACGCAGTATTTT.

This clonotype came up many times. This chain links TRBV7-2 with TRBJ1-6; D perhaps matches TRBD1 (5 bases). The V end lost 6 bases, the J end lost 7 bases, and 13 bases lay between the germline ends. Germline-derived CDR1 and CDR2 are SGHTA and FQGNSA. This CDR3 comprises 14 residues. CDR3 protein: CASRPDRSNSPLHF. The CDR3 DNA is TGTGCCAGCAGGCCCGACAGAAGCAATTCACCCCTCCACTTT.

This clonotype was picked up many times. This CDR3 is CASRPLGLAGGYIQYF. The CDR3 DNA reads TGCGCCAGCAGACCCCTGGGACTAGCGGGGGGATACATTCAGTACTTC. The chain recombines TRBV4-1 with TRBJ2-4; 15 nucleotides match TRBD2. CDR3 size: 16 residues. V trimming: 6 bases; J trimming: 8 bases; junction bases outside the gene matches: 8. The germline V gene has CDR1 MGHRA and CDR2 YSYEKL.

This clonotype came up many times. The chain joins TRBV10-3 to TRBJ2-5; D unresolved. Germline V gives CDR1 ENHRY, CDR2 SYGVKD. Trimming stripped 5 bases from V and 5 bases from J, with 9 bases between. This CDR3 comprises 12 residues. The CDR3 DNA reads TGTGCCATCAGTAGCAGTCGCGAGACCCAGTACTTC. Residues: CAISSSRETQYF.

This clonotype was found many times. The chain recombines TRBV12-3 or TRBV12-4 with TRBJ2-1; D perhaps matches TRBD1 (5 bases). The length of the CDR3 is 15 residues. Trimming took 1 base from V and 4 from J, leaving 11 bases between them. Here the CDR3 reads CASSLEGVEYNEQFF. In DNA form, the CDR3 reads TGTGCCAGCAGTTTAGAAGGGGTTGAGTACAATGAGCAGTTCTTC.

This clonotype was counted a few times. The chain recombines TRBV6-2 or TRBV6-3 with TRBJ1-2; no definite D call. V gave up 6 bases and J gave up 4 bases, with 6 bases separating them. Germline V gene data show CDR1 as MNHEY and CDR2 as SVGEGT. CDR3 length equals 11 residues. CDR3 amino acids: CASRRGYGYTF. The CDR3 coding sequence is TGTGCCAGCAGGCGCGGCTATGGCTACACCTTC.

The chain couples TRBV28 to TRBJ2-1, with D perhaps matching TRBD2 (5 bases). CDR3 length: 13 residues. Germline V gives CDR1 MDHEN, CDR2 SYDVKM. CDR3 region: CASGLGLDNEQFF. CDR3 nucleotides: TGTGCTTCGGGGTTGGGCCTTGACAATGAGCAGTTCTTC.

This clonotype was seen more than once but under ten times. The chain has TRBV6-6 and TRBJ1-1; D uncertain. The length of the CDR3 is 13 residues. Per germline, CDR1 MNHNY and CDR2 SVGAGI (reference sequence). Trimming stripped 2 bases from V and 6 bases from J, with 10 bases between. This chain's CDR3 is CASSYQDNPEAFF. CDR3 nucleotides: TGTGCCAGCAGTTACCAGGATAATCCTGAAGCTTTCTTT.

The chain uses TRBV7-9 and TRBJ2-5; D is uncertain. This CDR3 has 12 amino acids. The germline V gene has CDR1 SEHNR and CDR2 FQNEAQ (reference sequence). Trimming removed 5 bases from V and 10 bases from J, with 14 bases in between. The CDR3: CASSPTSGIQYF. The CDR3 bases are TGTGCCAGCAGCCCGACGTCTGGGATCCAGTACTTC.

This rearrangement joins TRBV4-1 to TRBJ1-2; weak D call: TRBD1 (6 bases). CDR1 MGHRA and CDR2 YSYEKL come from the germline V gene. The V end was cut by 2 bases, the J end by 5 bases, with 15 bases between. The CDR3 contains 15 residues. The CDR3 region is CASSQPTGARYGYTF. The CDR3 DNA sequence: TGCGCCAGCAGCCAACCGACAGGCGCACGGTATGGCTACACCTTC.